The 20 T cell receptor beta chains listed next were all sequenced from one sample in a study of blood T cell repertoires in COVID-19. The method was immunoSEQ multiplex PCR; TCRdb's version includes in-frame clones alone and lacks a portion of them. The profile shows just under 95,000 clones, about four fifths of them singletons. Source material: peripheral blood. The receptors originated from a human donor in a cohort sampled during active COVID-19.

This clone was detected a few times. V gene TRBV6-5 combines with J gene TRBJ2-7, with 8 bases fitting TRBD1. After removal of 2 bases from V and 5 bases from J, the junction contained 2 bases not matched to a gene. This CDR3 is built from 13 residues. CDR1 is MNHEY and CDR2 is SVGAGI in the germline V gene. The DNA of the CDR3 is TGTGCCAGCAGTTACGTGACAGGGGACGAGCAGTACTTC. Protein sequence: CASSYVTGDEQYF.

The rearrangement links TRBV25-1 to TRBJ1-1; D possibly corresponds to TRBD1 (6 bases). V lost 8 bases to trimming and J lost 12 bases, with 16 bases between them. The CDR3 runs to 11 residues. Germline values: CDR1 MGHDK, CDR2 SYGVNS. The CDR3 nucleotides read TGTGCCAGCTCTACTACAGGGACGACTTTCTTT. Translated: CASSTTGTTFF.

CDR3 residues: CASSQVTGTEAFF. The CDR3, as DNA: TGCGCCAGCAGCCAAGTAACAGGAACCGAAGCTTTCTTT. The V and J genes are TRBV4-1 and TRBJ1-1; tentative D call: TRBD1 (5 bases). This CDR3 comprises 13 residues. Germline CDR1 and CDR2: MGHRA and YSYEKL. V lost 1 base and J 8 bases, leaving 11 bases between the germline ends.

The chain combines TRBV5-1 with TRBJ2-5, with TRBD2 matching over 11 bases. The V gene end was trimmed by 4 bases and the J gene end by 0 bases; junction bases not matched to a gene: 5. The CDR3 covers 16 residues. Germline CDR1 reads SGHRS; CDR2 reads YFSETQ. In DNA form, the CDR3 reads TGCGCCAGCAGCACACTAGCGGGGGCCTACCAAGAGACCCAGTACTTC. Translating it yields CASSTLAGAYQETQYF.

The rearrangement uses TRBV12-3 or TRBV12-4 and TRBJ2-1; 8 bases align to TRBD2. After removal of 2 bases from V and 9 bases from J, the junction contained 3 bases not matched to a gene. This CDR3 region has 13 residues. The CDR3 protein is CASSLIAGSEQFF. The CDR3 DNA is TGTGCCAGCAGTTTAATAGCGGGAAGTGAGCAGTTCTTC.

The chain recombines TRBV23-1 with TRBJ2-1; weak D call: TRBD1 (6 bases). TRBV23-1 is treated as an ORF (open reading frame) with a function not yet certain. The CDR3 runs 17 residues. V was shortened by 6 bases and J by 8 bases, with 26 bases between the two germline ends. CDR3 sequence: CASSAGADSKVKYEQFF. As DNA, the CDR3 is TGCGCCAGCAGCGCAGGGGCGGATTCTAAGGTAAAATATGAGCAGTTCTTC.

This chain joins TRBV7-6 and TRBJ2-1; 12 bases line up with TRBD2. The CDR3 has 16 residues. Germline V gives CDR1 SGHVS, CDR2 FNYEAQ. With V trimmed by 1 base and J by 8 bases, 6 bases remained unmatched. The CDR3 bases are TGTGCCAGCAGCTTAGGGGCTAGCGGGAGGGTGGATGAGCAGTTCTTC. Translation: CASSLGASGRVDEQFF.

The chain joins TRBV2 to TRBJ2-7, with 13 nucleotides matching TRBD2. The length of the CDR3 is 16 residues. Trimming cost V 5 bases and J 4 bases; bases outside gene matches: 8. The germline CDR1 and CDR2 sequences are SNHLY and FYNNEI. This CDR3 reads CASSSGLAGEGYEQYF. CDR3 nucleotide sequence: TGTGCCAGCAGTTCCGGACTAGCGGGAGAGGGGTACGAGCAGTACTTC.

The genes are TRBV3-1 (or the pseudogene TRBV3-2) and TRBJ2-3; D is possibly TRBD2 (6 bases). Deletions cut 7 bases from V and 6 bases from J, with 17 bases between. The CDR3 covers 14 residues. Germline values: CDR1 LGHDT, CDR2 YNNKEL (reference sequence). The CDR3 loop reads CASTWGSGYDTQYF. The CDR3 nucleotides read TGTGCCAGCACCTGGGGTAGCGGATACGATACGCAGTATTTT.

This clone came up a few times. The chain employs TRBV27 and TRBJ1-5; D perhaps matches TRBD1 (5 bases). The CDR3 consists of 15 residues. V lost 2 bases, J lost 2 bases, and 10 bases lay in between. The V gene's germline CDR1 is MNHEY and CDR2 SMNVEV (reference sequence). CDR3 in DNA: TGTGCCAGCAGTTTACGGCAGGGTGGCAATCAGCCCCAGCATTTT. Encoded protein: CASSLRQGGNQPQHF.

The chain has TRBV5-5 and TRBJ2-7; 9 positions agree with TRBD2. CDR1 is SGHKS and CDR2 is YYEKEE in the germline V gene (reference sequence). V lost 2 bases, J lost 3 bases, and 6 bases stayed unmatched. This CDR3 is built from 15 residues. In nucleotides, the CDR3 is TGTGCCAGCAGCTTTACCAGCGGGAGGTTCTACGAGCAGTACTTC. Amino acid sequence: CASSFTSGRFYEQYF.

The chain is built from TRBV7-8 and TRBJ2-3, with D maybe TRBD1 (6 bases). Per germline, CDR1 SGHVS and CDR2 FQNEAQ. Deletions cut 4 bases from V and 4 bases from J, with 15 bases between. The CDR3 consists of 15 residues. DNA for the CDR3: TGTGCCAGCAGCTCCCAGGGGAGCTCCCCAGATACGCAGTATTTT. As protein: CASSSQGSSPDTQYF.

This clone has a count of ten or more. V usage is TRBV23-1 and J usage is TRBJ2-7, with 9 bases lining up with TRBD1. Being an ORF, TRBV23-1 has a function that is uncertain. V was clipped by 3 bases and J by 0 bases; unmatched bases: 3. The CDR3 is made up of 15 amino acids. CDR3 loop: CASSQPGQGSYEQYF. In nucleotides, the CDR3 is TGCGCCAGCAGTCAGCCGGGACAGGGCTCCTACGAGCAGTACTTC.

J is TRBJ1-1 and V is TRBV18, with 9 nucleotides matching TRBD1. The germline gives CDR1 KGHSH, CDR2 LQKENI. The CDR3 covers 16 residues. The V and J ends lost 5 bases and 1 base, in that order; junction bases with no gene match: 8. DNA for the CDR3: TGTGCCAGCTCATCCGGACAGGGGAACTCGAACACTGAAGCTTTCTTT. Its translation is CASSSGQGNSNTEAFF.

This rearrangement joins TRBV18 to TRBJ2-7, with D tentatively TRBD2 (6 bases). This CDR3 comprises 13 residues. Looked up from germline, CDR1 is KGHSH and CDR2 is LQKENI. V lost 3 bases and J 6 bases, leaving 12 bases between the germline ends. CDR3 amino acids: CASSPGRGSEQYF. The CDR3 bases are TGTGCCAGCTCACCCGGGCGGGGCAGCGAGCAGTACTTC.

V gene TRBV3-1 (or the pseudogene TRBV3-2) combines with J gene TRBJ1-5, with 7 bases matching TRBD1. Germline CDR1 and CDR2: LGHDT and YNNKEL (reference sequence). J was trimmed by 1 base and V by 5 bases; bases with no gene match: 8. The CDR3 has 16 amino acids. CDR3 sequence reads: CASSDNRGGSNQPQHF. CDR3 in DNA: TGTGCCAGCAGCGATAACAGGGGTGGAAGCAATCAGCCCCAGCATTTT.

V usage is TRBV2 and J usage is TRBJ2-7, with TRBD2 identical over 10 bases. CDR1 SNHLY and CDR2 FYNNEI come from the germline V gene. The CDR3 sequence is 15 residues long. Trimming at V came to 5 bases and at J to 5 bases, leaving 9 bases not matched to a gene. CDR3 sequence (DNA): TGTGCCAGCAGTCCTCCTAGCGGGAGAACCGACGAGCAGTACTTC. It specifies CASSPPSGRTDEQYF.

The chain joins TRBV24-1 to TRBJ2-1; D is possibly TRBD1 (5 bases). Trimming pared 9 bases from V and 9 bases from J, leaving 20 bases between. CDR1 is KGHDR, CDR2 SFDVKD, per germline. The CDR3 consists of 14 residues. CDR3: CATRSETVQGEQFF. CDR3 sequence (DNA): TGTGCCACCCGCTCCGAGACGGTCCAGGGTGAGCAGTTCTTC.

The chain recombines TRBV15 with TRBJ2-1, with D possibly being TRBD1 (6 bases). Germline CDR1 LNHNV, CDR2 YYDKDF (reference sequence). Trimming shortened V by 0 bases and J by 8 bases, and 17 bases separated the two germline ends. The CDR3 has 16 residues. The CDR3, as DNA: TGTGCCACCAGCAGAGATGTCAGGGGCTTTTCGGATGAGCAGTTCTTC. It codes for CATSRDVRGFSDEQFF.

This clone was seen a single time. This chain connects TRBV5-5 to TRBJ2-5, with TRBD2 as a possible D gene (7 bases). Germline V gene data show CDR1 as SGHKS and CDR2 as YYEKEE (reference sequence). V was shortened by 4 bases and J by 5 bases, with 18 bases between the two germline ends. There are 15 residues in the CDR3. CDR3 amino acids: CASSNPGGPRETQYF. Here the CDR3 DNA reads TGTGCCAGCAGCAATCCGGGGGGCCCTCGGGAGACCCAGTACTTC.